What follows are 32 T cell receptor beta chains derived from one specimen sequenced in a study of blood T cell repertoires in COVID-19. TCRdb's copy holds only in-frame clones and misses some; the assay was immunoSEQ multiplex PCR. The sample holds 220,000 or so clones; about 83% are singletons and the top ten take approximately 6.8%. Sequencing used PBMCs or T cells enriched from blood (not recorded which). The receptors derive from a woman aged 40 to 50 who had recovered from COVID-19.

The V gene is TRBV4-1, the J gene TRBJ2-7; TRBD2 matches at 12 bases. This CDR3 is built from 16 residues. V lost 4 bases, J lost 3 bases, and 7 bases stayed unmatched. The V gene's germline CDR1 is MGHRA and CDR2 YSYEKL. CDR3: CASSPPSGRGSYEQYV. The CDR3 coding sequence is TGCGCCAGCAGCCCTCCTAGCGGGAGGGGGAGCTACGAGCAGTACGTC.

In nucleotides, the CDR3 is TGTGCCAGTTGGGGACAGGGGGCAACCGGGGAGCTGTTTTTT. Its protein product is CASWGQGATGELFF. The rearrangement links TRBV19 to TRBJ2-2, with TRBD1 matching 12 bases. CDR1 is LNHDA and CDR2 is SQIVND in the germline V gene (reference sequence). CDR3 length: 14 amino acids. With V trimmed by 8 bases and J by 5 bases, 3 bases remained unmatched.

The rearrangement joins TRBV5-1 to TRBJ2-1; 7 nucleotides align to TRBD1. The germline V gene has CDR1 SGHRS and CDR2 YFSETQ. The V segment lost 6 bases and the J segment 5 bases; nucleotides outside the gene matches: 8. CDR3 length equals 14 residues. The CDR3 DNA reads as TGCGCCAGCAAACGGGACAGTAACGACAATGAGCAGTTCTTC. Translated: CASKRDSNDNEQFF. The full variable domain, in which reference TRBV5-1 and TRBJ2-1 provide the parts outside the CDR3, is KAGVTQTPRYLIKTRGQQVTLSCSPISGHRSVSWYQQTPGQGLQFLFEYFSETQRNKGNFPGRFSGRQFSNSRSEMNVSTLELGDSALYLCASKRDSNDNEQFFGPGTRLTVL.

The chain is built from TRBV6-5 and TRBJ1-1, with TRBD1 identical over 9 bases. The trim removed 6 bases at V and 7 bases at J, leaving 6 bases unmatched. The CDR3 loop spans 13 amino acids. The germline V gene encodes CDR1 MNHEY and CDR2 SVGAGI. CDR3 DNA: TGTGCCAGCAGGGGGACAGGGCGGGGTGAAGCTTTCTTT. This sequence encodes CASRGTGRGEAFF.

The V call is TRBV9, the J call TRBJ2-3; a possible D gene is TRBD2 (6 bases). The ends were cut back, 4 bases at V and 6 bases at J, with 15 bases in the middle. Germline CDR1 reads SGDLS; CDR2 reads YYNGEE. CDR3 length: 14 residues. The CDR3 coding sequence is TGTGCCAGCAGCCCTAGACAAGGAGGGGATACGCAGTATTTT. Protein sequence: CASSPRQGGDTQYF.

This clone came up once. The rearrangement uses TRBV9 and TRBJ2-2; D might be TRBD2 (6 bases). The V and J ends lost 5 bases and 6 bases respectively, with 17 bases between them. Germline-derived CDR1 and CDR2 are SGDLS and YYNGEE. This CDR3 region has 15 residues. CDR3 residues: CASSRYGSTAGELFF. The DNA for the CDR3 is TGTGCCAGCAGTCGGTACGGGAGTACTGCCGGGGAGCTGTTTTTT.

The chain employs TRBV7-9 and TRBJ1-1, with D possibly matching TRBD1 (5 bases). Deletions cut 5 bases from V and 3 bases from J, with 13 bases between. This CDR3 is built from 14 residues. CDR1 and CDR2 (germline): SEHNR, FQNEAQ (reference sequence). In DNA form, the CDR3 reads TGTGCCAGCAGCGCTCAGGGATGGGACACTGAAGCTTTCTTT. Protein: CASSAQGWDTEAFF.

The chain joins TRBV7-9 to TRBJ2-6; a possible D gene is TRBD1 (5 bases). Trimming shortened V by 5 bases and J by 2 bases, and 16 bases separated the two germline ends. Germline assignment: CDR1 SEHNR and CDR2 FQNEAQ (reference sequence). The CDR3 is 17 residues long. The DNA of the CDR3 is TGTGCCAGCAGCCGCACTCAGGGTCCCCCTGGGGCCAACGTCCTGACTTTC. Its translation is CASSRTQGPPGANVLTF.

The gene calls are TRBV4-2 and TRBJ1-5, with a weak D call TRBD1 (5 bases). This CDR3 has 14 residues. V was shortened by 1 base and J by 2 bases, with 6 bases between the two germline ends. From germline, CDR1 is LGHNA and CDR2 YNFKEQ. This CDR3 reads CASSQAQGNQPQHF. As DNA, the CDR3 is TGTGCCAGCAGCCAAGCACAGGGCAATCAGCCCCAGCATTTT.

This chain connects TRBV28 to TRBJ1-2; D is possibly TRBD1 (5 bases). The germline V gene has CDR1 MDHEN and CDR2 SYDVKM. This CDR3 comprises 14 residues. Trimming took off 2 bases at V and 7 bases at J, with 14 bases between the two ends. CDR3 in amino acids: CASSLVSRRGGYTF. CDR3 bases: TGTGCCAGCAGTTTAGTGAGCAGGAGGGGTGGCTACACCTTC.

J is TRBJ1-1 and V is TRBV18; D may be TRBD1 (5 bases). With 2 bases removed from V and 3 bases from J, the gap between germline ends came to 7 bases. Germline values: CDR1 KGHSH, CDR2 LQKENI. This CDR3 has 13 residues. The CDR3 here is CASSPDSYTEAFF. Written as DNA, the CDR3 is TGTGCCAGCTCACCAGACAGTTACACTGAAGCTTTCTTT.

The gene calls are TRBV9 and TRBJ2-5; 8 bases are shared with TRBD1. Looked up from germline, CDR1 is SGDLS and CDR2 is YYNGEE. V dropped 7 bases and J dropped 1; count of bases not matched to a gene: 6. This CDR3 is built from 14 residues. The CDR3 loop is CASGQGLSQETQYF. Written as DNA, the CDR3 is TGTGCCAGCGGACAGGGACTTAGCCAAGAGACCCAGTACTTC.

The rearrangement uses TRBV2 and TRBJ2-7, with 7 bases fitting TRBD2. Germline V lookup: CDR1 SNHLY, CDR2 FYNNEI. The CDR3 totals 13 residues. V dropped 7 bases and J dropped 2; count of bases not matched to a gene: 5. DNA for the CDR3: TGTGCCAGCAATCCTCTAGCGGCCTACGAGCAGTACTTC. This gives the protein CASNPLAAYEQYF.

This sequence joins TRBV7-9 and TRBJ2-1; 11 bases line up with TRBD2. In germline, CDR1 is SEHNR, CDR2 FQNEAQ (reference sequence). This CDR3 spans 15 amino acids. J gave up 3 bases and V 6 bases, and 4 bases lay outside the gene matches. The CDR3 reads CASRDLAGGYNEQFF. The CDR3 DNA is TGTGCCAGCAGGGACCTAGCGGGAGGCTACAATGAGCAGTTCTTC.

This clone was found once. The chain has TRBV27 and TRBJ2-7; D might be TRBD1 (5 bases). CDR3 length: 12 amino acids. With 6 bases removed from V and 12 bases from J, the gap between germline ends came to 18 bases. The V gene's germline CDR1 is MNHEY and CDR2 SMNVEV (reference sequence). DNA of the CDR3: TGTGCCAGCAGCCCCCCGGGTGGGGCGATGTACTTC. Protein sequence: CASSPPGGAMYF.

The chain uses TRBV27 and TRBJ1-5, with D possibly TRBD1 on 6 matching bases. This CDR3 is built from 15 residues. V dropped 5 bases and J dropped 0 bases, with 11 bases sitting between them. Germline-derived CDR1 and CDR2 are MNHEY and SMNVEV (reference sequence). CDR3 DNA sequence: TGTGCCAGCAGTGACGGACAGTATAGCAATCAGCCCCAGCATTTT. This encodes CASSDGQYSNQPQHF.

The CDR3 loop is CASSSRTGPSDTQYF. CDR3 nucleotides: TGTGCCAGCAGCTCCCGGACAGGGCCCTCAGATACGCAGTATTTT. V usage is TRBV3-1 (or the pseudogene TRBV3-2) and J usage is TRBJ2-3; TRBD1 matches at 8 bases. The CDR3 loop spans 15 amino acids. Germline assignment: CDR1 LGHDT and CDR2 YNNKEL (reference sequence). V was clipped by 5 bases and J by 4 bases; unmatched bases: 8.

This clone occurred a few times. J is TRBJ1-5 and V is TRBV9; the D is unclear. The CDR3 has 15 amino acids. Germline values: CDR1 SGDLS, CDR2 YYNGEE. Trimming cost V 4 bases and J 4 bases, with 15 bases left between them. Here the CDR3 DNA reads TGTGCCAGCAGCCCTCACACGGGGAGGAATCAGCCCCAGCATTTT. Its translation: CASSPHTGRNQPQHF.

CDR3 coding DNA: TGTGCCACCAGTGATCTCTACGACGGGACAGGAGCCTCTATCGAGCAGTACGTC. It is translated as CATSDLYDGTGASIEQYV. The rearrangement links TRBV24-1 to TRBJ2-7; the match to TRBD1 covers 8 bases. J was trimmed by 6 bases and V by 3 bases; bases with no gene match: 18. Per germline, CDR1 KGHDR and CDR2 SFDVKD. The CDR3 totals 18 residues.

This sequence joins TRBV6-5 and TRBJ2-1; the D gene is possibly TRBD2 (6 bases). Germline CDR1 is MNHEY and CDR2 is SVGAGI. The CDR3 has 13 amino acids. V lost 11 bases and J 9 bases, leaving 20 bases between the germline ends. The CDR3 here is CAEKGGPMGEQFF. DNA of the CDR3: TGTGCCGAGAAAGGAGGGCCGATGGGTGAGCAGTTCTTC.

This chain uses TRBV7-8 with TRBJ2-7; 7 bases map to TRBD1. Germline CDR1 is SGHVS and CDR2 is FQNEAQ. V shed 3 bases, J shed 4 bases, and the junction held 3 bases outside the gene matches. The CDR3 is made up of 13 amino acids. The CDR3 loop is CASSLTGNYEQYF. The CDR3 bases are TGTGCCAGCAGCTTGACAGGGAATTACGAGCAGTACTTC.

This chain joins TRBV10-3 and TRBJ1-1, with D maybe TRBD1 (5 bases). V lost 6 bases and J lost 1, with 24 bases in between. The germline V gene encodes CDR1 ENHRY and CDR2 SYGVKD. CDR3 length equals 18 residues. CDR3 DNA sequence: TGTGCCATCAGCGCCTCCTCCCAAAGGGGCGTTCGGAACACTGAAGCTTTCTTT. This gives the protein CAISASSQRGVRNTEAFF.

The gene calls are TRBV5-4 and TRBJ2-1, with a weak D call TRBD2 (6 bases). The CDR3 consists of 15 residues. Germline V gene sequence: CDR1 SGHNT, CDR2 YYREEE (reference sequence). V lost 3 bases and J lost 1, with 11 bases in between. The CDR3 protein is CASSSAGGSYNEQFF. DNA for the CDR3: TGTGCCAGCAGCTCAGCCGGGGGATCCTACAATGAGCAGTTCTTC.

V is TRBV5-4 and J is TRBJ2-5, with TRBD2 identical over 16 bases. The V gene end was trimmed by 2 bases and the J gene end by 5 bases; junction bases not matched to a gene: 3. Germline CDR1 reads SGHNT; CDR2 reads YYREEE (reference sequence). The length of the CDR3 is 16 residues. CDR3 region: CASSLGTSGRGETQYF. The CDR3 nucleotides are TGTGCCAGCAGCTTAGGGACTAGCGGGAGGGGCGAGACCCAGTACTTC.

The count of this clone is one. The rearrangement joins TRBV28 to TRBJ1-1; the D gene is possibly TRBD1 (6 bases). Trimming removed 6 bases from V and 7 bases from J, with 15 bases in between. The CDR3 runs to 13 residues. Germline CDR1 is MDHEN and CDR2 is SYDVKM. CDR3 protein: CASRVLDRYEAFF. The CDR3, as DNA: TGTGCCAGCAGGGTCCTTGACAGGTATGAAGCTTTCTTT.

The rearrangement uses TRBV5-5 and TRBJ1-1; D is perhaps TRBD1 (5 bases). This CDR3 region has 16 residues. V shed 4 bases and J shed 0 bases, with 16 bases lying between them. Per the germline V gene, CDR1 is SGHKS and CDR2 is YYEKEE (reference sequence). CDR3 nucleotides: TGTGCCAGCAGCACCATTGGGGGGAGGGTGAACACTGAAGCTTTCTTT. The encoded protein is CASSTIGGRVNTEAFF.

This clone came up once. A junction end diverges from the germline sequence, so it may reflect a read error. The chain recombines TRBV28 with TRBJ2-6, with TRBD2 as a possible D gene (7 bases). CDR3 length: 20 amino acids. Germline V gene lookup returns CDR1 MDHEN and CDR2 SYDVKM. The CDR3 here is CACSPWGVGGRPSGANVLTF. The CDR3 region has the DNA TGTGCCTGCAGTCCCTGGGGGGTGGGGGGGCGGCCCTCTGGGGCCAACGTCCTGACTTTC.

The rearrangement joins TRBV2 to TRBJ2-4, with D uncertain. Trimming took off 8 bases at V and 4 bases at J, with 15 bases between the two ends. CDR1 is SNHLY and CDR2 is FYNNEI in the germline V gene. CDR3 length equals 14 residues. The CDR3 DNA follows: TGTGCCAGCTCCCTTGTGTCCGGTAAAAACATTCAGTACTTC. As protein: CASSLVSGKNIQYF. Using reference TRBV2 and TRBJ2-4 for the parts outside the CDR3, the full variable domain is EPEVTQTPSHQVTQMGQEVILRCVPISNHLYFYWYRQILGQKVEFLVSFYNNEISEKSEIFDDQFSVERPDGSNFTLKIRSTKLEDSAMYFCASSLVSGKNIQYFGAGTRLSVL.

V is TRBV9 and J is TRBJ1-2; D remains unclear. V was trimmed by 4 bases and J by 1 base, leaving 17 bases between them. The CDR3 runs to 16 residues. Germline CDR1 is SGDLS and CDR2 is YYNGEE. The CDR3 sequence: CASSTIRPGDNYGYTF. CDR3 in DNA: TGTGCCAGCAGCACGATCAGGCCGGGAGATAACTATGGCTACACCTTC.

This clone was detected only a few times. The rearrangement joins TRBV18 to TRBJ2-2; 10 nucleotides agree with TRBD1. The V and J ends lost 3 bases and 4 bases, in that order; junction bases with no gene match: 8. Germline-derived CDR1 and CDR2 are KGHSH and LQKENI. The CDR3 extends over 17 amino acids. CDR3: CASSPPRGQGPTGELFF. CDR3 in DNA: TGTGCCAGCTCACCCCCCCGGGGACAGGGGCCCACCGGGGAGCTGTTTTTT.

In its sample, this clone was seen a few times. The J gene is TRBJ1-5, the V gene TRBV12-5, with D hard to call. Germline V gene data show CDR1 as LGHNT and CDR2 as FRNRAP. The CDR3 sequence is 17 residues long. V shed 0 bases and J shed 0 bases, with 12 bases lying between them. CDR3 amino acids: CASGLVTASYSNQPQHF. CDR3 DNA sequence: TGTGCTAGTGGTTTGGTAACTGCATCTTATAGCAATCAGCCCCAGCATTTT.

DNA of the CDR3: TGTGCCACCAGGGCTAGCGGGAAAGAGACCCAGTACTTC. Translating it yields CATRASGKETQYF. The gene calls are TRBV24-1 and TRBJ2-5, with 9 bases aligning to TRBD2. The J segment lost 3 bases and the V segment lost 7 bases, leaving 2 bases of the junction unmatched. Germline V CDR1 and CDR2: KGHDR, SFDVKD. This CDR3 contains 13 residues.